The 5 T cell receptor beta chains reported below all come from one sample, sequenced in a study of shared clonotypes between healthy human individuals. In the naive CD8 group, cells lacked CD45RO and were positively selected for CCR7, so terminally differentiated effector memory CD45RA+ cells were left out. The repertoire was sequenced with immunoSEQ multiplex PCR; TCRdb's copy has only in-frame clones and lacks some. The repertoire has about 2.1 million clones, just under 95% of them found once; the top ten carry more than 1.5%. The sequenced sample consisted of naive CD8+ T cells from PBMCs. The receptors come from a man between 18 and 29 years old in good health. Some clones in this sample may be carry-over from other donors' samples.

The chain carries TRBV7-9 and TRBJ1-2; D call uncertain. Germline values: CDR1 SEHNR, CDR2 FQNEAQ (reference sequence). V was shortened by 5 bases and J by 2 bases, with 21 bases between the two germline ends. The CDR3 has 17 residues. The CDR3 DNA sequence: TGTGCCAGCAGCCCGCCGGGTCTAAACCCGGGGAACTATGGCTACACCTTC. It encodes CASSPPGLNPGNYGYTF.

This clone has just one count. This rearrangement joins TRBV10-3 to TRBJ1-2; 9 nucleotides line up with TRBD1. The CDR3 runs to 17 residues. The J segment lost 4 bases and the V segment lost 0 bases, leaving 9 bases of the junction unmatched. Germline CDR1 is ENHRY and CDR2 is SYGVKD. The CDR3: CAISESGTGRSSYGYTF. The CDR3 DNA sequence: TGTGCCATCAGTGAGTCTGGGACAGGGCGGAGCAGCTATGGCTACACCTTC.

On this clone: The same CDR3 arises from other DNA sequences in this sample as well. This chain joins TRBV27 and TRBJ2-2; D may be TRBD1 (6 bases). This CDR3 spans 14 amino acids. Looked up from germline, CDR1 is MNHEY and CDR2 is SMNVEV (reference sequence). V gave up 2 bases and J gave up 4 bases, with 8 bases separating them. The chain's CDR3 is CASSLIGGTGELFF. CDR3 DNA: TGTGCCAGCAGTTTAATAGGGGGCACCGGGGAGCTGTTTTTT.

This chain joins TRBV6-1 and TRBJ2-7; TRBD1 aligns across 8 bases. The CDR3 is 15 residues long. V was clipped by 2 bases and J by 5 bases; unmatched bases: 8. Per germline, CDR1 MNHNS and CDR2 SASEGT. In DNA, the CDR3 is TGTGCCAGCAGTGAATACCTCCAGGGGGCAGACGAGCAGTACTTC. Amino acid sequence: CASSEYLQGADEQYF.

This chain joins TRBV7-2 and TRBJ2-5; 9 bases agree with TRBD2. The ends lost 4 bases at V and 5 bases at J; junction bases unmatched: 8. The CDR3 spans 15 residues. Germline CDR1 reads SGHTA; CDR2 reads FQGNSA. The CDR3 coding sequence is TGTGCCAGCAGCTCCGTCTTAGCGGGAGCCGAGACCCAGTACTTC. This translates into CASSSVLAGAETQYF.